These T cell receptor beta chains were read from a single sample in a study of blood T cell repertoires in COVID-19. Only in-frame clones appear in the TCRdb table, and some are missing; sequencing was by immunoSEQ multiplex PCR. The sample contains tens of thousands of clones, about 86% of which appear only once. The sequenced material came from peripheral blood. All receptors come from an older woman with COVID-19, enrolled during active disease. The CDR3 runs from the conserved cysteine through the conserved F or W. The D gene is left open where the match is weak. Size is stated for part of the rows, as once, few or many counts, or as a class when the clone is expanded.

J gene,D gene,V gene,CDR3 length,clone size,CDR3 DNA,CDR3 protein
TRBJ1-5,NA,TRBV27,14,NA,TGTGCCAGCAGTTTTCGAGTTGACAATCAGCCCCAGCATTTT,CASSFRVDNQPQHF
TRBJ1-1,NA,TRBV7-2,16,NA,TGTGCCAGCAGCTTAGACCCGCTCGGGTTGGGCACTGAAGCTTTCTTT,CASSLDPLGLGTEAFF
TRBJ2-1,TRBD1,TRBV19,14,NA,TGTGCCAGTAGTATAGTGGACAGGGGAGATGAGCAGTTCTTC,CASSIVDRGDEQFF
TRBJ1-1,NA,TRBV30,17,NA,TGTGCCTGGAGTGTTAGGACAGACACTCTTCCCGGCACTGAAGCTTTCTTT,CAWSVRTDTLPGTEAFF
TRBJ2-5,TRBD1,TRBV28,15,NA,TGTGCCAGCAGTTTAAGCGAGGGGGCGCGGGAGACCCAGTACTTC,CASSLSEGARETQYF
TRBJ1-2,NA,TRBV18,13,NA,TGTGCCAGCTCACCTCCGGGAAACTATGGCTACACCTTC,CASSPPGNYGYTF
TRBJ2-7,NA,TRBV5-6,13,medium-sized,TGTGCCAGCAGCCCGGTCCGGTTGGACGAGCAGTACTTC,CASSPVRLDEQYF
TRBJ1-5,NA,TRBV19,15,NA,TGTGCCAGTAGTATTTGGGGGCGCGGCAATCAGCCCCAGCATTTT,CASSIWGRGNQPQHF
TRBJ1-5,NA,TRBV7-6,15,NA,TGTGCCAGCAGCTGTGGGGGCTGTACCAATCAGCCCCAGCATTTT,CASSCGGCTNQPQHF
TRBJ2-1,NA,TRBV12-3/TRBV12-4,11,once,TGTGCCAGCAGCCTATACTATGATGCGTTCTTC,CASSLYYDAFF
TRBJ1-6,TRBD1,TRBV28,17,NA,TGTGCCAGCACCGTATTAAGGACAGGACTCTATAATTCACCCCTCCACTTT,CASTVLRTGLYNSPLHF
TRBJ2-1,TRBD2,TRBV18,16,NA,TGTGCCAGCTCACCCCAAGGACTAGCGGTAGGCGATGAGCAGTTCTTC,CASSPQGLAVGDEQFF
TRBJ2-3,NA,TRBV5-1,14,NA,TGCGCCAGCAGCTTTTTACAGGGAACAGATACGCAGTATTTT,CASSFLQGTDTQYF
TRBJ1-2,NA,TRBV30,16,NA,TGTGCCTGGAGTCTTTTGGGACTCCCTTCTAACTATGGCTACACCTTC,CAWSLLGLPSNYGYTF
TRBJ2-5,NA,TRBV2,15,once,TGTGCCAGCAGTTTCGATAGACTAAGACAAGAGACCCAGTACTTC,CASSFDRLRQETQYF
TRBJ2-7,NA,TRBV28,15,once,TGTGCCAGCAGTTTATTTTTAGGGGTTGCTCTCGAGCAGTACTTC,CASSLFLGVALEQYF
TRBJ2-7,NA,TRBV7-8,11,NA,TGTGCCAGCAGCCCCCGGGTGGTGCAGTACTTC,CASSPRVVQYF
TRBJ2-7,TRBD1,TRBV6-5,15,NA,TGTGCCAGCAGCCGACCGGGACAGGGCTTCAACGAGCAGTACTTC,CASSRPGQGFNEQYF
TRBJ1-1,NA,TRBV5-4,14,NA,TGTGCCAGCAGCCCCAGCGTTCAGGGGTCTATGGCTTTCTTT,CASSPSVQGSMAFF
TRBJ2-1,NA,TRBV7-9,12,NA,TGTGCCAGCAGCTTAGGACTGGGGGCGCAGTTCTTC,CASSLGLGAQFF
TRBJ2-5,TRBD2,TRBV5-1,16,NA,TGCGCCAGCAGCTTAACGGGGACTAGCGGGAGGGAGACCCAGTACTTC,CASSLTGTSGRETQYF
TRBJ1-5,TRBD1,TRBV10-2,14,NA,TGCGCCAGCAGTGGGGACAGGGTGGTTCAGCCCCAGCATTTT,CASSGDRVVQPQHF
TRBJ1-5,NA,TRBV27,13,NA,TGTGCCAGCGGCAGATATAGCAATCAGCCCCAGCATTTT,CASGRYSNQPQHF
TRBJ2-1,TRBD1,TRBV27,16,NA,TGTGCCAGCAGTGTCTACAGGGGTCGGCAAAACAATGAGCAGTTCTTC,CASSVYRGRQNNEQFF
TRBJ1-4,NA,TRBV7-9,17,few,TGTGCCAGCAGCTTAACAGGTTTAGGCCGACTTAATGAAAAACTGTTTTTT,CASSLTGLGRLNEKLFF
TRBJ1-1,NA,TRBV5-1,11,NA,TGCGCCAGCAGCTTGGGTCAAGAAGCTTTCTTT,CASSLGQEAFF
TRBJ2-7,NA,TRBV7-3,15,NA,TGTGCCAGCAGCTTAACGTCGGGAGTCGGATACGAGCAGTACTTC,CASSLTSGVGYEQYF
TRBJ2-2,NA,TRBV19,15,NA,TGTGCCAGTAGTATAGTATCCGGGTTGGACGGGGAGCTGTTTTTT,CASSIVSGLDGELFF
TRBJ1-6,NA,TRBV6-1,14,NA,TGTGCCAGCAGTGATGGACTGAATAATTCACCCCTCCACTTT,CASSDGLNNSPLHF
TRBJ2-7,NA,TRBV11-3,11,few,TGTGCCAGCAGCTCCCTAGGAGAGCAGTACTTC,CASSSLGEQYF
TRBJ2-3,TRBD2,TRBV5-4,15,NA,TGTGCCAGCAGCGATTATAGCGGGGTCGCAGATACGCAGTATTTT,CASSDYSGVADTQYF
TRBJ1-1,NA,TRBV19,14,NA,TGTGCCAGTAGTATGGGGGCAGGGATGACTGAAGCTTTCTTT,CASSMGAGMTEAFF
TRBJ2-7,TRBD1,TRBV6-1,18,NA,TGTGCCAGCAGCGAAGTGGGACAGGCATCCCAGCCCGGTGGAGAGCAGTACTTC,CASSEVGQASQPGGEQYF
TRBJ2-7,TRBD1,TRBV24-1,16,once,TGTGCCACCAGTGATCCCTCGGACAGGGGGGGACGCGAGCAGTACTTC,CATSDPSDRGGREQYF
TRBJ1-2,NA,TRBV7-9,13,once,TGTGCCAGCAGCTCCGGGACATACAAAGGCTACACCTTC,CASSSGTYKGYTF
TRBJ2-7,TRBD2,TRBV10-2,14,NA,TGCGCCAGCAGAGCCGGGACTAGCTCCTACGAGCAGTACTTC,CASRAGTSSYEQYF
TRBJ1-1,TRBD1,TRBV7-3,15,NA,TGTGCCAGCAGCACCCGACAGGGACGTGGCACTGAAGCTTTCTTT,CASSTRQGRGTEAFF
TRBJ2-2,NA,TRBV29-1,11,NA,TGCAGCGTTCGCTTAGCCGGGGAGCTGTTTTTT,CSVRLAGELFF
TRBJ2-1,NA,TRBV20-1,15,NA,TGCAGTGCTAGTGGGGGCGGGAGTTTTTCTGATGAGCAGTTCTTC,CSASGGGSFSDEQFF
TRBJ2-3,NA,TRBV5-8,15,NA,TGTGCCAGCAGCTCTACTAGGGCAATCACAGATACGCAGTATTTT,CASSSTRAITDTQYF
TRBJ2-5,TRBD1,TRBV6-5,15,NA,TGTGCCAGCAGGGGAGACAGGGAGCACCAAGAGACCCAGTACTTC,CASRGDREHQETQYF
TRBJ1-3,NA,TRBV5-6,13,medium-sized,TGTGCCAGCAGCTTGGGGGGCGGAAACACCATATATTTT,CASSLGGGNTIYF
TRBJ1-2,TRBD1,TRBV19,13,NA,TGTGCCAGTAGTATGGGACAGAGCTATGGCTACACCTTC,CASSMGQSYGYTF
TRBJ2-2,TRBD2,TRBV9,18,NA,TGTGCCAGCAGCGTAACCGGGACTAGCGGGAGAAACACCGGGGAGCTGTTTTTT,CASSVTGTSGRNTGELFF
TRBJ1-2,NA,TRBV28,13,NA,TGTGCCAGCAGTCAACAGGTTTTCTATGGCTACACCTTC,CASSQQVFYGYTF
TRBJ2-1,NA,TRBV13,15,NA,TGTGCCAGCAGCTTAGGCGGAGCCTCCTACAATGAGCAGTTCTTC,CASSLGGASYNEQFF
TRBJ1-2,NA,TRBV30,12,NA,TGTGCCTGGAGTCCCCAGGGGTATGGCTACACCTTC,CAWSPQGYGYTF
TRBJ1-5,NA,TRBV5-1,13,NA,TGCGCCAGCAGCCGGGATGGTAATCAGCCCCAGCATTTT,CASSRDGNQPQHF
TRBJ1-6,NA,TRBV7-9,12,few,TGTGCCAGCAGCCGAAGCAATTCACCCCTCCACTTT,CASSRSNSPLHF
TRBJ1-2,TRBD1,TRBV6-1,14,NA,TGTGCCAGCAGTGACCCGACAGGGCGCTATGGCTACACCTTC,CASSDPTGRYGYTF
TRBJ2-7,TRBD2,TRBV3-1/TRBV3-2,15,NA,TGTGCCAGCAGCCCCACCGGACTAGTATCCTACGAGCAGTACTTC,CASSPTGLVSYEQYF
TRBJ2-7,TRBD2,TRBV7-8,17,NA,TGTGCCAGCAGCTTAGCACTAGCGGGAGGCTTCTCCTACGAGCAGTACTTC,CASSLALAGGFSYEQYF
TRBJ1-6,NA,TRBV2,15,NA,TGTGCCAGCAGTGAAGCGTGGACCGGGGGTTCACCCCTCCACTTT,CASSEAWTGGSPLHF
TRBJ2-6,TRBD1,TRBV13,17,NA,TGTGCCAGCAGCTTCGACAGGGTCCGCGCTGGGGCCAACGTCCTGACTTTC,CASSFDRVRAGANVLTF
TRBJ2-3,TRBD2,TRBV24-1,16,NA,TGTGCCACCAGTGATTTGCCAGCGGGAGGCACAGATACGCAGTATTTT,CATSDLPAGGTDTQYF
TRBJ1-5,NA,TRBV18,15,NA,TGTGCCAGCTCACTCGATTGGGGGGACAATCAGCCCCAGCATTTT,CASSLDWGDNQPQHF
TRBJ2-7,TRBD2,TRBV19,17,NA,TGTGCCAGTAGTATTTCCCTCGGACTAGCGGGAGTGGATGAGCAGTACTTC,CASSISLGLAGVDEQYF
TRBJ1-3,TRBD1,TRBV7-9,14,NA,TGTGCCAGCAGCCGGGACAGACCTGGAAACACCATATATTTT,CASSRDRPGNTIYF
TRBJ2-6,NA,TRBV5-5,18,once,TGTGCCAGCAGCTTTATGGCTAGTTCGGGCTCTGGGGCCAACGTCCTGACTTTC,CASSFMASSGSGANVLTF
TRBJ1-1,NA,TRBV5-4,13,NA,TGTGCCAGCAGCTTGTGGGGGGGAACTGAAGCTTTCTTT,CASSLWGGTEAFF